A selection of T cell receptor beta chains follows, all from one sample in a study of blood T cell repertoires in COVID-19. Clones were sequenced by immunoSEQ multiplex PCR, and TCRdb holds only the in-frame ones, with some missing. The sample holds 40,000 to 50,000 clones, about 76% seen once. The sequenced sample consisted of peripheral blood. The receptors were gathered from a man aged 70 or older with active or convalescent COVID-19. Both conserved end residues are part of each CDR3. A D gene is named only where the DNA matches it firmly. Clone sizes are given selectively: once, few, many, or a class where the clone is expanded.

clone_size	d_call	v_call	j_call	cdr3_nt	cdr3_aa
-	TRBD1	TRBV30	TRBJ1-2	TGTGCCTGGATGCGTCAGGGGGGTTATGGCTACACCTTC	CAWMRQGGYGYTF
-	TRBD1	TRBV7-2	TRBJ2-7	TGTGCCAGCAGCTTTCCGGACAGGGGCCGTGGAGAGCAGTACTTC	CASSFPDRGRGEQYF
-	-	TRBV5-1	TRBJ1-2	TGCGCCAGCAGCCCCCAAGGGGGAGACTATGGCTACACCTTC	CASSPQGGDYGYTF
-	-	TRBV30	TRBJ1-1	TGTGCCTGGAGGGGGGGTTCCCTGGTAAAAGCTTTCTTT	CAWRGGSLVKAFF
-	-	TRBV5-5	TRBJ2-2	TGTGCCAGCAGCGGAGCTGCAACCGGGGAGCTGTTTTTT	CASSGAATGELFF
-	-	TRBV5-1	TRBJ1-1	TGCGCCAGCAGTCAGGAAGCCCTGAACACTGAAGCTTTCTTT	CASSQEALNTEAFF
-	TRBD1	TRBV5-3	TRBJ1-2	TGTGCCAGAATAGACAGGGGGGAGCATGGCTACACCTTC	CARIDRGEHGYTF
-	-	TRBV10-1	TRBJ2-3	TGCGCCAGCGCCGGTACTAGAGAGCAGTATTTT	CASAGTREQYF
-	TRBD1	TRBV6-4	TRBJ2-1	TGTGCCAGCAGGATGTCAGGGGGTCCCTACAATGAGCAGTTCTTC	CASRMSGGPYNEQFF
-	-	TRBV12-3/TRBV12-4	TRBJ1-1	TGTGCCACCGCCGGGGTCAACACTGAAGCTTTCTTT	CATAGVNTEAFF
few	TRBD1	TRBV30	TRBJ1-5	TGTGCCTGGAGTCCCGGGACAGGGGGCCAGCCCCAGCATTTT	CAWSPGTGGQPQHF
-	-	TRBV29-1	TRBJ1-4	TGCAGCGGTGGCGGTGGGTATGGTGAAAAACTGTTTTTT	CSGGGGYGEKLFF
few	TRBD1	TRBV12-5	TRBJ1-5	TGTGCTAGTGGTTTCAGGGGGCCTCAGCCCCAGCATTTT	CASGFRGPQPQHF
few	-	TRBV7-9	TRBJ2-1	TGTGCCAGCAGCTTAACCCAGATTAATGAGCAGTTCTTC	CASSLTQINEQFF
-	-	TRBV2	TRBJ2-3	TGTGCCAGCACCGAGGAGGGGGCTACGCAGTATTTT	CASTEEGATQYF
-	-	TRBV4-1	TRBJ2-3	TGCGCCAGCAGCCAAGGCTACGGGGACACAGATACGCAGTATTTT	CASSQGYGDTDTQYF
-	-	TRBV2	TRBJ2-7	TGTGCCAGCACCTCCCTCTGGGGCCACGAGCAGTACTTC	CASTSLWGHEQYF
-	TRBD2	TRBV2	TRBJ2-3	TGTGCCAGCAGTGGACTAGCGGGGGCTAAGGTTACGCAGTATTTT	CASSGLAGAKVTQYF
-	TRBD1	TRBV28	TRBJ2-1	TGTGCCAGCAGTGCCGCTTACAGGGGTAGAATCAATGAGCAGTTCTTC	CASSAAYRGRINEQFF
-	TRBD1	TRBV29-1	TRBJ2-7	TGCAGCGTTGATGATCTGGCGGGGAGGACAGGGGTTCACGAGCAGTACTTC	CSVDDLAGRTGVHEQYF
-	TRBD1	TRBV5-1	TRBJ2-1	TGCGCCAGCCACCCCGGGACAGGGAGGAATGAGCAGTTCTTC	CASHPGTGRNEQFF
-	TRBD2	TRBV10-1	TRBJ2-7	TGCGCCAGCAGTGAACGGGGGGACTCCTACGAGCAGTACTTC	CASSERGDSYEQYF
-	TRBD2	TRBV28	TRBJ2-3	TGTGCCAGCAGTTTTAGCGGGGGCACAGATACGCAGTATTTT	CASSFSGGTDTQYF
-	-	TRBV2	TRBJ1-2	TGTGCCAGCATGATGCTTCAGGGAGGCTATGGCTACACCTTC	CASMMLQGGYGYTF
-	TRBD2	TRBV10-1	TRBJ2-3	TGCGCCAGCAGTGAGGCCTTAGCGGGGGGCCTCACAGATACGCAGTATTTT	CASSEALAGGLTDTQYF
-	TRBD1	TRBV6-5	TRBJ1-1	TGTGCCAGCAGTCAAAACGACAGGGTGGAAGCTTTCTTT	CASSQNDRVEAFF
-	-	TRBV19	TRBJ1-5	TGTGCCAGTACCCCAGGGAATTTTGCGAATCAGCCCCAGCATTTT	CASTPGNFANQPQHF
-	-	TRBV7-9	TRBJ1-1	TGTGCCAGCAGCGATGAAAGGGGGTCTGAAGCTTTCTTT	CASSDERGSEAFF
-	TRBD1	TRBV28	TRBJ1-5	TGTGCCAGCAGAGTCTCCCATAGACAGGGTCATCAGCCCCAGCATTTT	CASRVSHRQGHQPQHF
-	TRBD2	TRBV6-5	TRBJ2-1	TGTGCCAGCATGGGACTAGCGGGGTTCTACAATGAGCAGTTCTTC	CASMGLAGFYNEQFF
-	TRBD2	TRBV27	TRBJ2-1	TGTGCCAGCAGTTTAACTAGCGGGGGCTACAATGAGCAGTTCTTC	CASSLTSGGYNEQFF
-	-	TRBV28	TRBJ1-2	TGTGCCAGCAGTTTAGTTCTGGGGGCGAGGGATGGCTACACCTTC	CASSLVLGARDGYTF
few	TRBD2	TRBV11-2	TRBJ2-3	TGTGCCAGCGCTAGGGAGCGGGGGAGGGGGGATACGCAGTATTTT	CASARERGRGDTQYF
-	TRBD1	TRBV28	TRBJ2-7	TGTGCCAGCAGTTTTTCCGGACAGGGGGGTGAGCAGTACTTC	CASSFSGQGGEQYF
-	-	TRBV5-4	TRBJ1-6	TGTGCCAGCAGCTTGGATCAGGGTGAATTTTCACCCCTCCACTTT	CASSLDQGEFSPLHF
-	-	TRBV5-6	TRBJ1-5	TGTGCCAGCAGCTCCTACGTACAGGGCTCCAATCAGCCCCAGCATTTT	CASSSYVQGSNQPQHF
once	-	TRBV27	TRBJ1-1	TGTGCCAGCAGTTTTACGGTCCCTGGCACTGAAGCTTTCTTT	CASSFTVPGTEAFF
-	-	TRBV5-1	TRBJ2-5	TGCGCCAGCAGCGAGAGAGTAGGGGAAGAGACCCAGTACTTC	CASSERVGEETQYF
-	TRBD2	TRBV5-1	TRBJ2-2	TGCGCCAGCAGCTACCGAGCGGGGGGTGTCACCGGGGAGCTGTTTTTT	CASSYRAGGVTGELFF
-	-	TRBV30	TRBJ1-5	TGTGCCTGGAGTGTCGGTATAGCTAGCAATCAGCCCCAGCATTTT	CAWSVGIASNQPQHF
few	TRBD1	TRBV10-3	TRBJ1-1	TGTGCCATCAGTATACAGGGGGATTTTGGAGCTTTCTTT	CAISIQGDFGAFF
-	-	TRBV9	TRBJ1-2	TGTGCCAGCAGCGTAGAGGGAGGTCCAGGGTCGAACTATGGCTACACCTTC	CASSVEGGPGSNYGYTF
-	-	TRBV6-5	TRBJ1-1	TGTGCCAGCAGTTACTACCAGGGAGAAGCTTTCTTT	CASSYYQGEAFF
-	-	TRBV5-4	TRBJ1-4	TGTGCCACTCATAAACAGGATGCAACTAATGAAAAACTGTTTTTT	CATHKQDATNEKLFF
-	-	TRBV2	TRBJ2-5	TGTGCCAGCAAGTCTATGCCCCAAGAGACCCAGTACTTC	CASKSMPQETQYF
-	-	TRBV11-2	TRBJ2-3	TGTGCCAGCACCCGTACAAACACAGATACGCAGTATTTT	CASTRTNTDTQYF
-	TRBD2	TRBV5-1	TRBJ2-7	TGCGCCAGCAGCACAGACCCTAGCGGCTACGAGCAGTACTTC	CASSTDPSGYEQYF
-	-	TRBV5-4	TRBJ2-5	TGTGCCAGCAGCACGCGCCTGGAGACCCAGTACTTC	CASSTRLETQYF
-	-	TRBV10-3	TRBJ1-2	TGTGCCATCAGTGAGAAACAGGGTTCAGGCTATGGCTACACCTTC	CAISEKQGSGYGYTF
few	-	TRBV28	TRBJ2-7	TGTGCCAGCAGTTCGGACAGTGGTAGAGAGCAGTACTTC	CASSSDSGREQYF
once	-	TRBV9	TRBJ1-3	TGTGCCAGCAGCGTAGACGGGAGAAACACCATATATTTT	CASSVDGRNTIYF
-	-	TRBV10-1	TRBJ1-2	TGCGCCAGCAGTCCACAGGCCAACTATGGCTACACCTTC	CASSPQANYGYTF
-	TRBD1	TRBV5-1	TRBJ1-6	TGCGCCAGCAGCTCCGGGACAGGGTACTCCTATAATTCACCCCTCCACTTT	CASSSGTGYSYNSPLHF
-	-	TRBV5-1	TRBJ2-7	TGCGCCAGCAGCTTCCCGGGGATCGACGAGCAGTACTTC	CASSFPGIDEQYF